This is a list of T cell receptor beta chains from one sample in a study of T cell changes during pregnancy in multiple sclerosis. Method: immunoSEQ multiplex PCR; TCRdb's copy keeps in-frame clones and lacks some. The profile shows about 75,000 clones, about 89% of them singletons. The specimen was peripheral blood, collected in the first trimester of pregnancy. Source of these receptors: a female donor in good health, enrolled as a control in a pregnancy study. CDR3s include the opening cysteine and the closing phenylalanine or tryptophan. The D gene is left open where the match is weak. The size of a clone is reported for some rows only, either as once, few or many, or as a class for expanded clones.

clone size: -
J gene: TRBJ2-7
D gene: -
V gene: TRBV5-4
CDR3 DNA: TGTGCCAGCAGCCCGGAGGGTTGGGACTACGAGCAGTACTTC
CDR3 protein: CASSPEGWDYEQYF

clone size: -
J gene: TRBJ2-1
D gene: -
V gene: TRBV28
CDR3 DNA: TGTGCCAGCAGTTTGAGGGGGAACTCCTACAATGAGCAGTTCTTC
CDR3 protein: CASSLRGNSYNEQFF

clone size: -
J gene: TRBJ1-1
D gene: TRBD1
V gene: TRBV6-5
CDR3 DNA: TGTGCCAGCAGTTACTCCGACAGGGGAAACACTGAAGCTTTCTTT
CDR3 protein: CASSYSDRGNTEAFF

clone size: -
J gene: TRBJ1-2
D gene: -
V gene: TRBV19
CDR3 DNA: TGTGCCAGTAGTCCTGACAGAGACTATGGCTACACCTTC
CDR3 protein: CASSPDRDYGYTF

clone size: -
J gene: TRBJ2-7
D gene: TRBD2
V gene: TRBV9
CDR3 DNA: TGTGCCAGCAGCCTCGGGACTACTTACGAGCAGTACTTC
CDR3 protein: CASSLGTTYEQYF

clone size: -
J gene: TRBJ2-3
D gene: -
V gene: TRBV7-2
CDR3 DNA: TGTGCCAGCAGAACAGGCCCCACCGATACGCAGTATTTT
CDR3 protein: CASRTGPTDTQYF

clone size: -
J gene: TRBJ1-1
D gene: TRBD1
V gene: TRBV6-4
CDR3 DNA: TGTGCCAGCATGGCAGGGGGTGAAGCTTTCTTT
CDR3 protein: CASMAGGEAFF

clone size: -
J gene: TRBJ1-5
D gene: TRBD1
V gene: TRBV7-2
CDR3 DNA: TGTGCCAGCAGCTTATCGGACAGGGGTGGACAGCCCCAGCATTTT
CDR3 protein: CASSLSDRGGQPQHF

clone size: -
J gene: TRBJ2-7
D gene: TRBD2
V gene: TRBV19
CDR3 DNA: TGTGCCAGTCGCCGATCGAGCGGGGTCAAATACGAGCAGTACTTC
CDR3 protein: CASRRSSGVKYEQYF

clone size: -
J gene: TRBJ2-1
D gene: TRBD2
V gene: TRBV28
CDR3 DNA: TGTGCCAGCAGTTCGTCAGCGGGAGAGGGGTTAGTTGAGCAGTTCTTC
CDR3 protein: CASSSSAGEGLVEQFF

clone size: few
J gene: TRBJ1-5
D gene: -
V gene: TRBV19
CDR3 DNA: TGTGCCAGTAGTAGCGGGGGCCGGCAGCCCCAGCATTTT
CDR3 protein: CASSSGGRQPQHF

clone size: once
J gene: TRBJ2-3
D gene: TRBD2
V gene: TRBV30
CDR3 DNA: TGTGCCTGGAGTGGGGCGACTAGCGGGATAGCAGATACGCAGTATTTT
CDR3 protein: CAWSGATSGIADTQYF

clone size: -
J gene: TRBJ2-6
D gene: -
V gene: TRBV28
CDR3 DNA: TGTGCCAGCTCAAACTCTGGGGCCAACGTCCTGACTTTC
CDR3 protein: CASSNSGANVLTF

clone size: -
J gene: TRBJ1-6
D gene: -
V gene: TRBV5-1
CDR3 DNA: TGCGCCGGCAGCTTGGAAGTTCAGGCTGATTCACCCCTCCACTTT
CDR3 protein: CAGSLEVQADSPLHF

clone size: -
J gene: TRBJ1-1
D gene: -
V gene: TRBV5-1
CDR3 DNA: TGCGCCAGCAGCCCTACGGGGTCGGACACTGAAGCTTTCTTT
CDR3 protein: CASSPTGSDTEAFF

clone size: -
J gene: TRBJ2-2
D gene: TRBD2
V gene: TRBV10-1
CDR3 DNA: TGCGCCAGCAGTGCCGGGGGGGAGGCCGGGGAGCTGTTTTTT
CDR3 protein: CASSAGGEAGELFF

clone size: -
J gene: TRBJ1-1
D gene: -
V gene: TRBV5-1
CDR3 DNA: TGCGCCAGCAGCTTGTCAGTGAACACTGAAGCTTTCTTT
CDR3 protein: CASSLSVNTEAFF

clone size: -
J gene: TRBJ1-3
D gene: -
V gene: TRBV6-1
CDR3 DNA: TGTGCCAGCAGTGCCCGACAGAGCCTCTCTGGAAACACCATATATTTT
CDR3 protein: CASSARQSLSGNTIYF

clone size: -
J gene: TRBJ1-5
D gene: -
V gene: TRBV18
CDR3 DNA: TGTGCCAGCTCACCACCGAACGGGGGTAGCAATCAGCCCCAGCATTTT
CDR3 protein: CASSPPNGGSNQPQHF

clone size: -
J gene: TRBJ1-2
D gene: -
V gene: TRBV28
CDR3 DNA: TGTGCCAGCAGTTTACCCGGGAAGAACGGCTACACCTTC
CDR3 protein: CASSLPGKNGYTF

clone size: -
J gene: TRBJ2-2
D gene: -
V gene: TRBV4-1
CDR3 DNA: TGCGCCAGCAGCCAAGGCGGGGGCCTCACCGGGGAGCTGTTTTTT
CDR3 protein: CASSQGGGLTGELFF

clone size: once
J gene: TRBJ2-7
D gene: TRBD2
V gene: TRBV5-5
CDR3 DNA: TGTGCCAGCAGCTTGGGAGCGGGGGGGCCCTACGAGCAGTACTTC
CDR3 protein: CASSLGAGGPYEQYF

clone size: few
J gene: TRBJ2-3
D gene: -
V gene: TRBV29-1
CDR3 DNA: TGCAGCGTTGGACAGGGACTTAGCACAGATACGCAGTATTTT
CDR3 protein: CSVGQGLSTDTQYF

clone size: -
J gene: TRBJ2-5
D gene: -
V gene: TRBV11-1
CDR3 DNA: TGTGCCAGCAGCTTTAGTGTTCAGGGTTGGGAGACCCAGTACTTC
CDR3 protein: CASSFSVQGWETQYF

clone size: -
J gene: TRBJ2-3
D gene: TRBD2
V gene: TRBV30
CDR3 DNA: TGTGCCTCCAGACTAGCGGGAGTCACAGATACGCAGTATTTT
CDR3 protein: CASRLAGVTDTQYF

clone size: -
J gene: TRBJ1-5
D gene: -
V gene: TRBV6-5
CDR3 DNA: TGTGCCAGCACCGAGGCGGGGGGCAATCAGCCCCAGCATTTT
CDR3 protein: CASTEAGGNQPQHF

clone size: -
J gene: TRBJ2-7
D gene: TRBD2
V gene: TRBV5-1
CDR3 DNA: TGCGCCAGCAGCGATAGCGGGAGGGCTTCCTACGAGCAGTACTTC
CDR3 protein: CASSDSGRASYEQYF

clone size: -
J gene: TRBJ2-3
D gene: -
V gene: TRBV5-1
CDR3 DNA: TGCGCCAGCAGCTTGGCTAGAAATGGAGATACGCAGTATTTT
CDR3 protein: CASSLARNGDTQYF

clone size: -
J gene: TRBJ2-7
D gene: TRBD1
V gene: TRBV7-9
CDR3 DNA: TGTGCCAGCAGCTTACCAACAGGGGTCGGTTCCTACGAGCAGTACTTC
CDR3 protein: CASSLPTGVGSYEQYF

clone size: -
J gene: TRBJ1-1
D gene: -
V gene: TRBV9
CDR3 DNA: TGTGCCAGCAGTCCCGCCGGGGTCGCTGAAGCTTTCTTT
CDR3 protein: CASSPAGVAEAFF

clone size: -
J gene: TRBJ2-7
D gene: -
V gene: TRBV2
CDR3 DNA: TGTGCCAGCAGTGAACAGGGTAACGTCTACGAGCAGTACTTC
CDR3 protein: CASSEQGNVYEQYF